Below are 4 T cell receptor beta chains sequenced from a single sample in a study of cytomegalovirus exposure and HLA in healthy donors (TCRdb year 2017). The receptor library was made with the immunoSEQ multiplex PCR assay. For the multiplex PCR, a mixture combining 60 forward primers for TCR Vbeta segments and 13 reverse primers for TCR Jbeta segments was used. Here the immuneACCESS table is served through TCRdb, limited to in-frame sequences with V and J called. Missing clones are a known gap in these copies; in checked studies unresolved V genes cover under half, and the rest lacks a known reason. In this sample the table shows fewer than 250,000 clones, 76% of which occur a single time. The top ten constitute 0.63% of the sample. Material: PBMCs. These receptors were taken from a man aged 18 to 30 in good health and CMV-seronegative.

V usage is TRBV30 and J usage is TRBJ1-1, with 9 bases that match TRBD1. Looked up from germline, CDR1 is GTSNPN and CDR2 is SVGIG (reference sequence). CDR3 length equals 16 residues. With V trimmed by 3 bases and J by 1 base, 9 bases remained unmatched. The CDR3 DNA is TGTGCCTGGAGCGATCAACTGGGACAGGGGAACACTGAAGCTTTCTTT. The encoded protein is CAWSDQLGQGNTEAFF.

The chain has TRBV28 and TRBJ2-3, with TRBD1 identical over 8 bases. The CDR3 covers 15 residues. In germline, CDR1 is MDHEN, CDR2 SYDVKM. Germline trimming cut 5 bases from V and 2 bases from J; bases unmatched to any gene: 6. As DNA, the CDR3 is TGTGCCAGCAGTCTCGGGACAGGAGCCACAGATACGCAGTATTTT. It yields the protein CASSLGTGATDTQYF. The complete variable domain, with remaining parts taken from reference TRBV28 and TRBJ2-3, reads DVKVTQSSRYLVKRTGEKVFLECVQDMDHENMFWYRQDPGLGLRLIYFSYDVKMKEKGDIPEGYSVSREKKERFSLILESASTNQTSMYLCASSLGTGATDTQYFGPGTRLTVL.

This clone is a singleton in its sample. The V call is TRBV30, the J call TRBJ2-1; 10 bases are shared with TRBD2. The junction had 3 bases not matched to a gene; V was cut back by 3 bases and J by 4 bases. The CDR3 consists of 14 residues. The germline V gene encodes CDR1 GTSNPN and CDR2 SVGIG (reference sequence). The CDR3 bases are TGTGCCTGGAGAACTAGCGGGGCTTACAATGAGCAGTTCTTC. This encodes CAWRTSGAYNEQFF.

This sequence joins TRBV1 and TRBJ1-3. TRBV1 is annotated as a pseudogene. The CDR3 covers 15 residues. This chain's CDR3 is CTSSQLPGRRNTIYF. The CDR3 DNA reads as TGCACCAGCAGCCAGCTCCCAGGGAGGCGAAACACCATATATTTT.